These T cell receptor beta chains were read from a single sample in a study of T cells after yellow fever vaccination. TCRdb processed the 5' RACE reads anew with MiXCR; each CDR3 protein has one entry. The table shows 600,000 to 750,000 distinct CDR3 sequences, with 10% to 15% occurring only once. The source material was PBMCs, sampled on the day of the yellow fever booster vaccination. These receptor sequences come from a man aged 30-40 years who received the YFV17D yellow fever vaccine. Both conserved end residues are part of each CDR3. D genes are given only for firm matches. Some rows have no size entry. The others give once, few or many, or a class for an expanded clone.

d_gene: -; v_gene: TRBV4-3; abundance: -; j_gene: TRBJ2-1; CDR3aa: CASSQGLGPHYNEQFF; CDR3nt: TGCGCCAGCAGCCAGGGACTGGGCCCCCACTACAATGAGCAGTTCTTC
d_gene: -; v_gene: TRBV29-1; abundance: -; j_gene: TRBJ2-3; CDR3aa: CSVAAVASTDTQYF; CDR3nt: TGCAGCGTCGCAGCGGTAGCTAGCACAGATACGCAGTATTTT
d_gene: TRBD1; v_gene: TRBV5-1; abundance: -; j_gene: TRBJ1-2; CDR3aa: CASSLQGLGDGYTF; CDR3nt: TGCGCCAGCAGCTTACAGGGGCTTGGGGATGGCTACACCTTC
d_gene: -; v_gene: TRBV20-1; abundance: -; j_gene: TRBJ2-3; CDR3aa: CSAREGSRRTDTQYF; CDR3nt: TGCAGTGCTAGAGAAGGTAGCCGGCGCACAGATACGCAGTATTTT
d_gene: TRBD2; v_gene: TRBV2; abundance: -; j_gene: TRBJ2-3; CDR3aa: CATEGLAGGPLVTDTQYF; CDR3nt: TGTGCCACCGAGGGACTAGCGGGAGGGCCCCTAGTCACAGATACGCAGTATTTT
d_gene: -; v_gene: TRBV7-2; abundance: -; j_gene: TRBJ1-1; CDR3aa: CASRLSMNTEAFF; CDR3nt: TGTGCCAGCAGATTGTCCATGAACACTGAAGCTTTCTTT
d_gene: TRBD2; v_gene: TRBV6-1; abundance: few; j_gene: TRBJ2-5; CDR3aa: CASNRLAGVVETQYF; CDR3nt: TGTGCCAGCAATAGACTAGCGGGAGTCGTAGAGACCCAGTACTTC
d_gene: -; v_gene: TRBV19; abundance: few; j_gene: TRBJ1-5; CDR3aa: CASSWGQVDQPQHF; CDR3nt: TGTGCCAGTAGTTGGGGGCAGGTGGATCAGCCCCAGCATTTT
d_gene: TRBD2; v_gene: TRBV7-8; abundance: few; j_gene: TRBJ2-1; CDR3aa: CASSLPQKTSGRVSYNEQFF; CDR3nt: TGTGCCAGCAGCTTACCCCAAAAGACTAGCGGGAGGGTCTCCTACAATGAGCAGTTCTTC
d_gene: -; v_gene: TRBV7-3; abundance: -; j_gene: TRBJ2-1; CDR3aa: CASSPKGGGPSYNEQFF; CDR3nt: TGTGCCAGCAGCCCCAAGGGGGGAGGGCCCTCCTACAATGAGCAGTTCTTC
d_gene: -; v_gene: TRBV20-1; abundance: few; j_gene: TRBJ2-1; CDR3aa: CSARGKAEQFF; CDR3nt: TGCAGTGCTAGAGGAAAGGCTGAGCAGTTCTTC
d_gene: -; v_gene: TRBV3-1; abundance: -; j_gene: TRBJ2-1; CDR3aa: CASSQDHSFNEQFF; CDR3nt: TGTGCCAGCAGCCAAGATCACAGTTTCAATGAGCAGTTCTTC
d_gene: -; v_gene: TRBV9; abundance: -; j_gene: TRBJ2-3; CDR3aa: CASSVGTVGTDTQYF; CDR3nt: TGTGCCAGCAGCGTAGGGACAGTGGGCACAGATACGCAGTATTTT
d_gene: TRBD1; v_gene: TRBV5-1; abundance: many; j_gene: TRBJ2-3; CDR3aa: CASSSGQNTDTQYF; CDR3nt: TGCGCCAGCAGCTCGGGACAGAACACAGATACGCAGTATTTT
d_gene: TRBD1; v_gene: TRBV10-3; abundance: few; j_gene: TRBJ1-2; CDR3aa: CAISVGQGKKDGYTF; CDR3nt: TGTGCCATCAGTGTTGGACAGGGGAAAAAGGATGGCTACACCTTC
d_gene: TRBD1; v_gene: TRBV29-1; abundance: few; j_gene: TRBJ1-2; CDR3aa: CSVEDRGTGYGYTF; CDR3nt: TGCAGCGTTGAAGATCGGGGGACAGGGTATGGCTACACCTTC
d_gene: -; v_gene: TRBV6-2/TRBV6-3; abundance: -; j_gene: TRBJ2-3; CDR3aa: CASTWRTGTTYTQYF; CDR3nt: TGTGCCAGCACTTGGAGGACTGGAACCACATATACGCAGTATTTT
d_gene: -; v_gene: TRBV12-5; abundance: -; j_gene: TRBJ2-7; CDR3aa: CASAPGGDYEQYF; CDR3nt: TGTGCTAGTGCCCCCGGTGGGGACTACGAGCAGTACTTC
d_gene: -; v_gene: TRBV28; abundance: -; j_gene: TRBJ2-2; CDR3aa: CASSLDSPTGELFF; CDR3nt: TGTGCCAGCAGTTTAGACAGCCCCACCGGGGAGCTGTTTTTT
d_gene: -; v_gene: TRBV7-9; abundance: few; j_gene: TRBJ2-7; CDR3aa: CASVETASYEQYF; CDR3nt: TGTGCCAGCGTAGAGACAGCCTCCTACGAGCAGTACTTC
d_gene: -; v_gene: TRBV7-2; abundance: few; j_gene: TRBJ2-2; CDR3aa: CASSLAPPTGELFF; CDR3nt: TGTGCCAGCAGCTTAGCTCCCCCGACCGGGGAGCTGTTTTTT
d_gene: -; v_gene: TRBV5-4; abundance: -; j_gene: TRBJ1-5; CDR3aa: CASSRGPDSNQPQHF; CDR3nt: TGTGCCAGCAGCAGGGGCCCCGATAGCAATCAGCCCCAGCATTTT
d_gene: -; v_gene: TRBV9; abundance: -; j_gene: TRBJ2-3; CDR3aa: CASSVRREPADTQYF; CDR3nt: TGTGCCAGCAGCGTACGCCGGGAGCCGGCAGATACGCAGTATTTT
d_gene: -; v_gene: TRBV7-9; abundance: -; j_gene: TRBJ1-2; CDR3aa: CASSLSRDFYGYTF; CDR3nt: TGTGCCAGCAGCCTTTCCCGGGACTTCTATGGCTACACCTTC
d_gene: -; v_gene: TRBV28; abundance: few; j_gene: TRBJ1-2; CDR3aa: CASSSPVDSYGYTF; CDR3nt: TGTGCCAGCAGCTCCCCTGTGGACAGCTATGGCTACACCTTC
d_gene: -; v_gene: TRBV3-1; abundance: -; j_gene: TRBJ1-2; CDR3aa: CASSQTNGYTF; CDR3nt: TGTGCCAGCAGCCAAACAAATGGCTACACCTTC
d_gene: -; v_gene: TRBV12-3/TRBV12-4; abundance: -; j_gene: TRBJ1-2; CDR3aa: CASSWFGSYTF; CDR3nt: TGTGCCAGCAGTTGGTTCGGGAGCTACACCTTC
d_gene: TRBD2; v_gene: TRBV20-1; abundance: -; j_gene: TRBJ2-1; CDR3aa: CSARGGAGRNNEQFF; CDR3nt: TGCAGTGCTAGAGGGGGAGCGGGGCGCAACAATGAGCAGTTCTTC
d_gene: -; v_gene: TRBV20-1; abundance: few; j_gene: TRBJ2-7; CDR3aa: CSARITGYEQYF; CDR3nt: TGCAGTGCTAGAATAACAGGGTACGAGCAGTACTTC
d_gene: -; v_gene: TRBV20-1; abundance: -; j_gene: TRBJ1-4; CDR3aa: CSATTEKLFF; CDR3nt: TGCAGTGCTACCACGGAAAAACTGTTTTTT
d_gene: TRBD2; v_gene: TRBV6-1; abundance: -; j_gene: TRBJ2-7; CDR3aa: CASRPGLAGTYEQYF; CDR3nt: TGTGCCAGCAGACCCGGACTAGCGGGAACCTACGAGCAGTACTTC
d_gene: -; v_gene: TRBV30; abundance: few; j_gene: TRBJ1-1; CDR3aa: CAWSDSDRNTEAFF; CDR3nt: TGTGCCTGGAGTGACTCAGACAGAAACACTGAAGCTTTCTTT
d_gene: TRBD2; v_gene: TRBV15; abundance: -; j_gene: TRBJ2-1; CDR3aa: CATSRERGLAGNEQFF; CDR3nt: TGTGCCACCAGCAGAGAAAGAGGACTAGCGGGAAATGAGCAGTTCTTC
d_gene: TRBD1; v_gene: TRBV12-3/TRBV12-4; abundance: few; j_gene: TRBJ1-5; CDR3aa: CASSLLSGQGGQPQHF; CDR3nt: TGTGCCAGCAGTTTACTCTCCGGACAGGGTGGGCAGCCCCAGCATTTT
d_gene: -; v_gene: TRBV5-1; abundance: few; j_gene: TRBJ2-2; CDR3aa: CASSLAAGHTGELFF; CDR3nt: TGCGCCAGCAGCTTGGCGGCGGGGCACACCGGGGAGCTGTTTTTT
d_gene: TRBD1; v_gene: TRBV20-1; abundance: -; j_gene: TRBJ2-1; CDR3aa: CSARDEVGPGQFGFWSSYNEQFF; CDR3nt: TGCAGTGCTAGAGATGAAGTGGGGCCGGGACAGTTCGGTTTTTGGAGCTCCTACAATGAGCAGTTCTTC
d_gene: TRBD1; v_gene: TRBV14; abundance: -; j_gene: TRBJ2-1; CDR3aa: CASSWDSLSEQFF; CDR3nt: TGTGCCAGCAGCTGGGACAGTCTTAGTGAGCAGTTCTTC
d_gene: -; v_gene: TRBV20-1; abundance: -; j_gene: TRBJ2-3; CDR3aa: CSAREGGSTDTQYF; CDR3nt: TGCAGTGCTAGAGAGGGGGGAAGCACAGATACGCAGTATTTT
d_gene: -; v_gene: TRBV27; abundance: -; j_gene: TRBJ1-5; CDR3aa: CASSFGQPSNQPQHF; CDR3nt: TGTGCCAGCAGTTTCGGGCAACCGAGCAATCAGCCCCAGCATTTT
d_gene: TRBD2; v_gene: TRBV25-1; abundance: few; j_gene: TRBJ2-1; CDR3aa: CASQPTSGVYNEQFF; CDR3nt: TGTGCCAGCCAGCCAACTAGCGGCGTTTACAATGAGCAGTTCTTC
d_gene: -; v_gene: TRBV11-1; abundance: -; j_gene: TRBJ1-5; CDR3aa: CASSHPAGVPFFSNQPQHF; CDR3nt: TGTGCCAGCAGCCATCCGGCAGGGGTTCCCTTTTTTAGCAATCAGCCCCAGCATTTT
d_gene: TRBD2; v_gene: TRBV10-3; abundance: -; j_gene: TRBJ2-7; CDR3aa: CAISRASGINEQYF; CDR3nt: TGTGCCATCAGTAGAGCTAGCGGGATCAACGAGCAGTACTTC
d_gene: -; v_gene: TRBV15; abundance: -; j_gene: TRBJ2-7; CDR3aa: CATSGQPKPYEQYF; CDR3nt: TGTGCCACCAGCGGACAACCTAAACCCTACGAGCAGTACTTC
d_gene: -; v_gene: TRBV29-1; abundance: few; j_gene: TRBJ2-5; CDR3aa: CSVVLADTYQETQYF; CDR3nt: TGCAGCGTTGTTCTAGCCGACACGTACCAAGAGACCCAGTACTTC
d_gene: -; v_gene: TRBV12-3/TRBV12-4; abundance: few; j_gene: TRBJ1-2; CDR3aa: CASSFGIPNVGYTF; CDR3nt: TGTGCCAGCAGTTTCGGGATTCCGAACGTCGGCTACACCTTC
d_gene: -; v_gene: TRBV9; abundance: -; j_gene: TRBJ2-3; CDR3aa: CASGARASQDTQYF; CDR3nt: TGTGCCAGCGGCGCCCGGGCGAGTCAAGATACGCAGTATTTT
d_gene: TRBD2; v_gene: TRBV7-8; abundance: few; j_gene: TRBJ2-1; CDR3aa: CASSLTGLGINEQFF; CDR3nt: TGTGCCAGCAGCTTAACGGGACTAGGGATAAATGAGCAGTTCTTC
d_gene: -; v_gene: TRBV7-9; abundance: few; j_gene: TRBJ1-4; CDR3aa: CASSRGQAATNEKLFF; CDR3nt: TGTGCCAGCAGCCGCGGCCAAGCCGCAACTAATGAAAAACTGTTTTTT